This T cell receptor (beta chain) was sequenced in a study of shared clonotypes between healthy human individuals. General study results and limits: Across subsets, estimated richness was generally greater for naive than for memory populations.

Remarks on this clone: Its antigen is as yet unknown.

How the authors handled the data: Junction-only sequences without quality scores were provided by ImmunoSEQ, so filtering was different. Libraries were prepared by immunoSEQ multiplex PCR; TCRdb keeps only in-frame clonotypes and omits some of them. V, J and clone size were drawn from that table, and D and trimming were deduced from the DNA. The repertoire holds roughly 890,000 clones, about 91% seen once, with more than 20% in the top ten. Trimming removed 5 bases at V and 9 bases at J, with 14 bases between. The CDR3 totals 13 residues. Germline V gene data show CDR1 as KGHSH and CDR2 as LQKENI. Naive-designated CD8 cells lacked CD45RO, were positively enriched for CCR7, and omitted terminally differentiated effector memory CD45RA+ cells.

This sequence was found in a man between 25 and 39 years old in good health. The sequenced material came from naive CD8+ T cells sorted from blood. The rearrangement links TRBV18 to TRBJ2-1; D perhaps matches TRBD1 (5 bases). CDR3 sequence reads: CASSGAVGPEQFF. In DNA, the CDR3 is TGTGCCAGCTCAGGGGCGGTCGGGCCTGAGCAGTTCTTC.